This T cell receptor (beta chain) was identified in a study of human T cells and chemical hapten exposure (dated by TCRdb to the early 2020s). A note on the overall study: For sensitization, 2% DPC in acetone was applied to a roughly 2 cm by roughly 2 cm area of upper inner arm skin. Libraries were pooled for sequencing, and variation in per-sample TCR yields was attributed mainly to small differences in library volumes within the pool. Weekly therapeutic DPC doses were additionally applied to the scalp of patients throughout the roughly 23-week study period. Peripheral blood TCR repertoire changes were tracked in vivo in alopecia patients during primary and secondary sensitization to the hapten diphenylcyclopropenone (DPC). For TCR sequencing, blood came from 25 to 30 alopecia patients at anywhere from one to four time points (pre-sensitization, 2, 6 and 24 weeks). Patch testing on the upper back used Finn chambers containing 0.01% DPC, with scoring done after 6 days according to International Contact Dermatitis Research Group standards. The mostly female patient cohort included alopecia areata with under or over 50% scalp involvement, alopecia totalis and alopecia universalis. Blood samples were taken from patients before sensitization (week 0) and then at 2, 6 and about 24 weeks after DPC sensitization.

Overall study outcomes, separate from this receptor: Compared with pre-sensitization or healthy control sets, expanded TCRs formed significantly more large CDR3 similarity clusters, which is consistent with antigen-driven responses. No change with DPC sensitization was found in the number of TCRs above 1 in 1000 frequency, and no evidence of global repertoire structure alterations was found. After repeated subsampling, the strength of the expansion versus patch-test correlation and the threshold at which it became significant changed. The number of PT1 expanded TCRs positively correlated with patch test score, significant at thresholds 8, 16 and 32 but not 4. Because all patients had alopecia, a presumed autoimmune disease, the immune response of the patients might differ from that of healthy individuals.

The library relied on RACE. Sequencing used a NextSeq 500. Library preparation attached unique molecular identifiers to individual cDNA molecules for quantitative, reproducible TCR counting. Both TCR alpha and TCR beta chains were sequenced from each blood RNA sample. In the paper's pipeline: The median number of TCRs per sample was roughly 94,000, ranging from about 23,224 to 750,000. V, J and CDR3 annotation of the TCR reads was carried out using the Decombinator software suite. Every sample was subsampled to the same number of TCRs (28,000) for the PS versus PT1 abundance plots. Expanded TCRs were defined as absent before sensitization and observed at least eight times at the 2-week time point. TCRdb reprocessing: public reads trimmed at Q25 with fastp, clones called with MiXCR, in-frame beta chains kept. Each CDR3 protein appears once, grouped with its most common genes and DNA. The authors' filters were not applied to this entry. This sample is represented by 200,000 to 300,000 distinct CDR3 sequences; more than 6.5% of them were singletons. The ten largest clones represent 2.3% of the sample.

What the time point label conveys for this sample: pre-sensitization, week 0. In light of the paper, this sample's treatment or condition label describes: therapeutic diphenylcyclopropenone sensitization with weekly scalp DPC. Blood at each patch-test visit was drawn before the patch test was applied. Patients were considered eligible if aged 18 to 70, diagnosed with alopecia and deemed suitable for DPC therapy, and patients were excluded if pregnant. Total RNA was extracted from unfractionated whole blood that had been collected in Tempus Blood RNA tubes. CDR1 and CDR2 (MDHEN, SYDVKM) derive from the germline V gene. Spanning cysteine to phenylalanine, the CDR3 consists of 16 amino acids. This entry keeps only the CDR3 DNA: 48 bases, framed from base 1. Relative to germline, V is 5 bases shorter and J is 6 bases shorter, with 20 bases between their ends. This clonotype was seen only a few times. Its specific antigen is unknown. Base qualities were left out, and no much larger clone turns up one base away.

This TCR was recovered from a woman aged 40-49 years with alopecia areata. Some clones in this sample may be carry-over from other donors' samples. The sample in question was whole blood, obtained in connection with sensitization to the hapten diphenylcyclopropenone (DPC). Recombination connected TRBV28 to TRBJ1-5; the D gene cannot be resolved reliably. The sequence in DNA is TGTGCCAGCAGTCCCTCCCTCGCTCCTGCCGGTCAGCCCCAGCATTTT. Its protein reads: CASSPSLAPAGQPQHF.